This TCR beta chain was identified during a study of radiation and T cells in renal cell carcinoma (TCRdb year 2020). Regarding the complete study: Samples were obtained from a clinical trial, in which 15 Gy stereotactic body radiation therapy was delivered to primary renal cell carcinomas and nephrectomy was performed 4 weeks later. In the approximately 53 samples combined, 4,016,671 unique CDR3 nucleotide sequences were found, encoding roughly 3,000,000 unique CDR3 amino acid sequences. A total of 50 or so samples underwent TCR beta sequencing, made up of roughly 26 tumors and approximately 27 peripheral blood samples.

Following the manufacturer's recommendations, the immunoSEQ kit was used to generate TCR beta libraries from genomic DNA. To prepare the libraries, a first multiplex PCR with proprietary primers was run, followed by a second PCR that added unique barcodes, and a bead cleanup was done after each round. A kit-provided positive control reaction and a negative control reaction were included in every sample batch. The final libraries underwent checking on an Agilent 4200 TapeStation D1000 ScreenTape, volumetric pooling, and quantification by qPCR. Sequencing was performed on an Illumina NextSeq500 using a MidOutput 150-cycle cartridge, with 156 Read1 cycles, 15 Index1 cycles, and the kit custom primers. The pooled library was loaded at approximately 0.95 pM with around 20% PhiX control spiked in. The study's own analysis went as follows. Vendor-processed data were analyzed in R, and a clonotype was defined as all T cells sharing the same CDR3 nucleotide sequence. In the clone abundance analyses, frequencies in each sample were normalized to that sample's 10,000 most abundant clones. Public T cell clones, averaging fewer than five per sample, were removed before analysis. Tumor-enriched clonotypes and baseline blood-enriched clonotypes were defined as those with an abundance difference of at least 32-fold between compartments. A beta-binomial differential abundance model was applied to find clonotypes that expanded or contracted between blood time points. Tumor-blood repertoire similarity was measured with the Baroni-Urbani and Buser coefficient, and groups were compared using two-tailed Wilcoxon tests in R. TCRdb carries this immuneACCESS record with in-frame sequences only. Its versions omit some clonotypes, under half of them owing to an unresolved V gene in the studies checked, with the rest unexplained. For V, J and clone size, that table is used; D and trimming come from the DNA. This sample has about 160,000 clones in its table, and about nine tenths of those were observed once. Of the sample, roughly 4.1% is held by the ten largest clones.

Turning to this clone: No cognate antigen has been identified for it. Base quality data are lacking; no much larger clone is found one base away.

Explained via the paper, the time point label denotes: baseline pretreatment blood. The label giving this sample's treatment or condition can be read as: 15 Gy SBRT to primary tumor, nephrectomy 4 weeks later. To follow tumor-enriched clonotypes, peripheral blood was collected serially from radiation-treated patients at baseline and again at 2 weeks and 4 weeks after SBRT. All patients had renal cell carcinoma with clear cell pathology. The QIAamp DNA Blood Mini Kit (Qiagen) was used to prepare genomic DNA for TCR sequencing. The analyses included only samples that passed all quality control checks. Spanning cysteine to phenylalanine, the CDR3 consists of 20 amino acids. Left in the record is the CDR3 DNA by itself, 60 bases read in frame from the first base. Taken from the germline V gene, the CDR1 and CDR2 loops are SGHVS and FQNEAQ. V is cut back by 1 base and J by 0 bases, with 12 bases in the junction unmatched.

Points the paper makes about the study in general: With a single-armed trial design, the study had no way to address how radiation dose or scheduling affects the TCR repertoire. Dynamics of the blood repertoire were not tracked past 4 weeks after treatment. In blood, the top tumor clonotypes increased from baseline to 2 weeks after radiation and then shrank by 4 weeks, which suggests a temporary expansion of tumor-resident clones. Because no pretreatment tumor biopsies were available, whether clonotypes were present in the tumor at baseline could not be determined.

The input for sequencing was blood, taken from a patient whose treatment included radiotherapy and nephrectomy. In this chain, TRBV7-8 is recombined with TRBJ2-6; a stretch of 7 junction bases matches TRBD2. This clonotype originated in a woman in her seventies with renal cell carcinoma. The CDR3 region has the sequence CASSLVVWGGSFSGANVLTF. The DNA sequence is as follows: TGTGCCAGCAGCTTAGTCGTCTGGGGGGGTTCGTTCTCTGGGGCCAACGTCCTGACTTTC.